The rows below give T cell receptor beta chains drawn from one sample of a study of blood T cell repertoires in COVID-19. Method: immunoSEQ multiplex PCR; TCRdb's copy keeps in-frame clones and lacks some. The sample includes tens of thousands of clones, about 91% of them seen just once. Sequencing was performed on peripheral blood. These receptors were obtained from a human donor with active COVID-19. The donor label of this sample is uncertain. Both conserved end residues are part of each CDR3. A D gene is named only where the DNA matches it firmly. Only part of the rows carry a size: once, few, many, or a class if the clone is expanded.

d_gene	abundance	j_gene	v_gene	CDR3nt	CDR3aa
-	-	TRBJ2-1	TRBV19	TGTGCCAGTAGTAGAACAGGTTACAATGAGCAGTTCTTC	CASSRTGYNEQFF
-	-	TRBJ1-1	TRBV3-1/TRBV3-2	TGTGCCAGCAGCCAAGATACACGGAACACTGAAGCTTTCTTT	CASSQDTRNTEAFF
-	once	TRBJ2-7	TRBV19	TGTGCCAGTACCGGGGGACAGTTGTTCGAGCAGTACTTC	CASTGGQLFEQYF
TRBD1	-	TRBJ2-2	TRBV29-1	TGCAGCGTTCGCTTGGGGACAGGAAACACCGGGGAGCTGTTTTTT	CSVRLGTGNTGELFF
-	-	TRBJ2-1	TRBV7-6	TGTGCCAGCAGCTTAGATGTGAACTTTAACGATGAGCAGTTCTTC	CASSLDVNFNDEQFF
TRBD1	-	TRBJ1-4	TRBV7-8	TGTGCCAGCAGCCCCATGACAGGGCCTAATGAAAAACTGTTTTTT	CASSPMTGPNEKLFF
TRBD2	-	TRBJ2-1	TRBV2	TGTGCCAGCACCGTACTAGCGGGGTCTTTGGATGAGCAGTTCTTC	CASTVLAGSLDEQFF
-	once	TRBJ2-7	TRBV27	TGTGCCAGCAGTTTATCTTGGGCAGGGGAAGAGCAGTACTTC	CASSLSWAGEEQYF
TRBD1	-	TRBJ1-2	TRBV7-2	TGTGCCAGCAGCAAGGACAGGGATCATGGCTACACCTTC	CASSKDRDHGYTF
-	-	TRBJ2-1	TRBV15	TGTGCCACCAGTAACGGCGTACTCGTGAGCGATGAGCAGTTCTTC	CATSNGVLVSDEQFF
TRBD1	-	TRBJ1-1	TRBV16	TGTGCCAGCAGCCGAGGACAGGGCATTATGAACACTGAAGCTTTCTTT	CASSRGQGIMNTEAFF
TRBD1	-	TRBJ1-2	TRBV5-4	TGTGCCAGCAGCACCGACAGGGTTGGGTATGGCTACACCTTC	CASSTDRVGYGYTF
TRBD2	-	TRBJ2-7	TRBV6-2/TRBV6-3	TGTGCCAGCAGTTACTCGAACCGGCGGGGGGGTACCTACGAGCAGTACTTC	CASSYSNRRGGTYEQYF
TRBD1	-	TRBJ2-3	TRBV12-3/TRBV12-4	TGTGCCAGCAGTTCCGGGACAGGGCGTTCGCAGTATTTT	CASSSGTGRSQYF
TRBD1	-	TRBJ1-2	TRBV30	TGTGCCTGGAGTGTATCCTGGACAGGCTCTAACTATGGCTACACCTTC	CAWSVSWTGSNYGYTF
TRBD2	-	TRBJ2-7	TRBV4-2	TGTGCCAGCAGCCAACCTTCTAGCGGGAGGGCGGGCGAGCAGTACTTC	CASSQPSSGRAGEQYF
-	-	TRBJ2-3	TRBV25-1	TGTGCCAGCAGTGCAACAGTTCACACAGATACGCAGTATTTT	CASSATVHTDTQYF
-	-	TRBJ1-6	TRBV4-1	TGCGCCAGCAGCCAATCTCTTACGGGAAATTCACCCCTCCACTTT	CASSQSLTGNSPLHF
-	-	TRBJ2-7	TRBV28	TGTGCCAGCATCTTGGGAGTTACAGGGAGCGAGCAGTACTTC	CASILGVTGSEQYF
-	-	TRBJ1-1	TRBV10-3	TGTGCCATCAGGCCAGTACAGGGACAAAACACTGAAGCTTTCTTT	CAIRPVQGQNTEAFF
TRBD1	-	TRBJ2-5	TRBV7-2	TGTGCCAGCAGCTTAGAGCGACAGGGGTGGGAGACCCAGTACTTC	CASSLERQGWETQYF
TRBD1	-	TRBJ1-3	TRBV4-1	TGCGCCAGCAGCCAAGACGGGACAGTGAGCGGAAACACCATATATTTT	CASSQDGTVSGNTIYF